This entry concerns a single TCR beta chain. The read is 3 residues too short to cover the CDR3 end, so that end is filled in from the germline J gene. This record belongs to a study of T cells in women clearing cervical HPV infection. Study details: Controls' single incident HPV16 infection cleared within 12 months without precancer.

Clones were read by immunoSEQ multiplex PCR, and TCRdb kept only the in-frame ones, dropping some. The data include over 30,000 clones; the top ten clones carry around 1.7%. Looked up from germline, CDR1 is ENHRY and CDR2 is SYGVKD. The CDR3 runs 13 residues. V was shortened by 2 bases and J by 2 bases, with 7 bases between the two germline ends. The clonotype comes from a woman between 18 and 69 years old with a cervical HPV16 infection that either progressed to CIN3+ or cleared (not recorded which). The specimen was blood buffy coat. This chain connects TRBV10-3 to TRBJ2-7; D not certain. Incomplete CDR3 DNA: TGTGCCATCAGTGAGACGGGTACCTACGAG. Amino acid sequence: CAISETGTYE. In full, the CDR3 is CAISETGTYEQYF.